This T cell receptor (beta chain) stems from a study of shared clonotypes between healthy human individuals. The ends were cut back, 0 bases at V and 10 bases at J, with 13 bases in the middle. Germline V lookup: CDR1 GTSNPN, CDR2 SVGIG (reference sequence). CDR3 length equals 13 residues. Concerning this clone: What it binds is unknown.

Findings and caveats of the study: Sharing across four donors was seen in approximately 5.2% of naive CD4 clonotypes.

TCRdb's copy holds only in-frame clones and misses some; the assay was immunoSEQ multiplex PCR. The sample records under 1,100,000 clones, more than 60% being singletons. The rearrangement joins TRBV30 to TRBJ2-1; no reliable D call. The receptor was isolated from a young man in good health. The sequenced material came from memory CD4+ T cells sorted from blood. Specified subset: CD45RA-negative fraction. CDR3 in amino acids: CAWSVLRGGEQFF. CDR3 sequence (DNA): TGTGCCTGGAGTGTACTGCGCGGCGGAGAGCAGTTCTTC.